This T cell receptor beta chain was recovered during a study of cytomegalovirus exposure and HLA in healthy donors (dated by TCRdb to the late 2010s). Regarding the complete study: In an earlier analysis of 587 of the donors, 276 Gb of sequence data and roughly 100 million unique TCR beta sequences from roughly 180 million T cells were reported. About 300 gigabases of sequencing data and 78 million or so unique TCR sequences were included in an early release covering about 600 HLA-typed donors. Among the 398 genotyped donors, roughly 80% belonged to the genetic ancestry cluster associated with self-reported Caucasian donors. The study aimed to test whether signatures of past pathogen exposure could be identified by cataloging public T cell receptors. The T cell repertoires of around 670 subjects were profiled by immunosequencing and related to cytomegalovirus serostatus. In addition to the first cohort of roughly 670 subjects, a separate validation cohort of approximately 130 different subjects was used. The study combined high-throughput TCR immunosequencing, statistical association of individual TCRs with disease status, and machine learning to predict cytomegalovirus infection status. To study patterns of TCR occurrence, a later analysis re-analyzed previously published TCR beta repertoires from hundreds of donors and added high-resolution HLA genotyping. Rather than using new phenotypic data, the later analysis identified candidate immune exposures from TCR beta sequences and from how often those sequences occurred across donors. An earlier analysis of about 600 of the donors used high-throughput TCR beta sequencing to judge whether each TCR beta V gene segment behaved as functional or pseudogenic. Alongside the repertoire data, information on donor age, sex, ethnicity and CMV serostatus was compiled. Genome-wide SNP genotypes for about 60% of the 666 donors were used in a later genetic analysis, which treated that subset as a discovery cohort. All discovery cohort repertoires had been generated on a single sequencing platform. HLA typing included class I and class II loci at four-digit resolution. The number of typed donors differed by locus: roughly 620-640 for A, B, C, DRB1 and DQB1; 500 to 550 for DQA1; roughly 600 for DPA1; and 450 to 480 for DPB1. A handful of DR-DQ haplotypes were handled as single units for association and clustering because linkage in the cohort was strong. Across about 370 genotyped donors of the cohort, an average of roughly 250,000 unique TCR beta nucleotide sequences per donor were sequenced, and 15% to 20% of those sequences were non-productive.

Library preparation used the immunoSEQ multiplex PCR assay. A mixture of 60 forward primers for TCR Vbeta segments and 13 reverse primers for TCR Jbeta segments was used in the multiplex PCR. The CDR3 region of rearranged TCR beta genes was amplified from genomic DNA with a multiplex PCR assay. The amplified TCR beta libraries were sequenced on the Illumina HiSeq System as 87-base-pair reads. As for the authors' bioinformatics: A later analysis counted about 82 million unique TCR beta chains across the 640 or so repertoires, and around 12 million of these chains were shared by at least two donors. Raw reads were error-corrected and collapsed into unique sequences with a nearest-neighbor algorithm that merged closely related sequences to remove PCR and sequencing errors. CDR3 sequences were aligned to IMGT reference sequences to assign V, D and J gene segments. Each retained sequence needed at least a six-nucleotide match to both a V gene segment and a J gene segment. A rearrangement counted as productive if the CDR3 had no stop codons and remained in frame with V and J, and every other rearrangement counted as non-productive. CDR3 was defined according to IMGT convention as the region running from the second conserved V-encoded cysteine to the conserved J-encoded phenylalanine. The earlier analysis of about 530 of the donors excluded any sequence lacking an unambiguous match to a single V gene segment. An earlier analysis of 587 of the donors classified V segments as functional when productive rearrangements were above 56.7% and as segregating when the standard deviation between donors was above 5%. A statistical classification framework was built for diagnosing cytomegalovirus status from the catalog of TCR beta chain sequences. V and J gene assignment, in a later analysis, came from comparing TCR nucleotide sequences with IMGT/GENE-DB human TR gene sequences. A later analysis assigned CDR3 sequences and most-parsimonious VDJ recombination scenarios with the TCRdist pipeline. In a later analysis, each TCR beta chain was defined by its CDR3 amino acid sequence together with its V-gene family, and reads without a unique V-gene family were excluded. A later analysis removed several hundred highly shared, low-generation-probability nucleotide sequences to deal with suspected cross-contamination and a sequencing artifact. In a later analysis, a clonal expansion index for each public chain was calculated from normalized within-repertoire ranks of inferred template counts. In a later analysis, generation probabilities were computed with a VDJ recombination model fitted to out-of-frame rearrangements, and the resulting probabilities were checked against IGoR. A later analysis scored TCR-TCR, TCR-HLA and TCR-CMV co-occurrence with hypergeometric tests, applying a repertoire-size bias correction to TCR pairs. A later analysis estimated false discovery rates by permuting HLA or CMV assignments 20 times. A later analysis grouped co-occurring TCRs with DBSCAN, adding TCRdist sequence similarity when clustering within HLA-allele-positive subsets. Repertoires with fewer than 30,000 or more than 120,000 public chains, plus five repertoires with anomalous nucleotide sharing, were excluded from co-occurrence clustering. TCRdb limited this immuneACCESS table to in-frame rearrangements with V and J called. A share of clones is missing; checked studies link under half to unresolved V genes, and the rest is unexplained. V and J calls plus clone size are reproduced from that table; the DNA served to infer D and trimming. This sample's table carries over 100,000 clones. The ten largest clones capture 6.5% to 7% of the sample.

The cohort was made up of under 800 healthy bone marrow donors. At the time of sampling, all cohort members were nominally healthy, though unrecorded immune exposures were likely present. The donor was CMV seropositive and belonged to the group of 270 or so seropositive cohort members. Every donor gave a peripheral blood sample, and the peripheral blood mononuclear cells from that sample were used for TCR beta sequencing. The Qiagen DNeasy Blood Extraction Kit was used to extract genomic DNA from the blood cell samples. From its cysteine to its phenylalanine, the CDR3 spans 14 amino acids. Solely the CDR3 DNA is kept, with 42 bases framed from the first base. The germline V gene supplies CDR1 SGHDT and CDR2 YYEEEE. V has 3 bases trimmed and J has 10 bases trimmed; junction bases matching no gene number 4. About this clone: No cognate antigen has been identified for it.

Broad study findings and their caveats: For the cohort, immune exposure information was limited to CMV serostatus. Correlated functional status among segregating V segments might reflect linkage disequilibrium, but an unknown experimental factor could not be ruled out. In a later analysis, around 17,000 TCR beta sequences were associated with specific HLA alleles at a false discovery rate of 0.05. In vitro tests confirmed that three of the cytomegalovirus-associated TCR beta chains recognize cytomegalovirus antigens. According to a later genetic analysis, donors in an Asian-associated ancestry cluster had fewer N-insertions in productive TCRs than the approximately 630-donor mean. Presence/absence analyses assumed roughly uniform sequencing depth across donors, an assumption that may not hold. Only TCR beta chains were sequenced in this cohort, and the absence of alpha or paired-chain data limited detectable features. A later analysis found that TCR association rates varied across HLA loci, with DRB1 alleles showing the most associated TCRs and HLA-C alleles the fewest. Because counts were too low, seventeen rarely observed V segments, including chromosome 9 orphons, were left out of the earlier analysis of roughly 600 of the donors. The authors suggested that the approach could potentially be extended to other disease states and immunological phenotypes. A further reported finding was that TCR beta sequences accurately predicted the HLA-A and HLA-B alleles for most subjects in the first cohort. In a later analysis, most CMV-associated TCR beta chains were found to appear HLA-restricted, with HLA associations seemingly driven largely by CMV exposure. Most TCR sequences were observed very rarely across donors, whereas some public TCRs were present in many individuals. In both the original and validation cohorts, the classifier was reported to diagnose cytomegalovirus status with high specificity and sensitivity. A group of highly shared sequence variants was considered likely to be a technical artifact of the sequencing pipeline. In an earlier analysis of 587 of the donors, most TCR beta V segments appeared in productive rearrangements about 90% or about 30% of the time, broadly matching IMGT annotations. Some IMGT-functional V segments, including TRBV6-2 and TRBV6-3, could not be told apart with the 87-base-pair reads, so those segments were excluded. Assigning TCR associations to individual alleles was difficult when HLA alleles, especially DR and DQ, strongly co-occurred. The study listed approximately 150 TCR beta chains as associated with cytomegalovirus. Because HLA typing was missing for some donors at each locus, association tests included only the typed subset. Compared with equally common non-associated chains, HLA-associated TCR beta chains in a later analysis were more clonally expanded and had lower generation probabilities. According to a later analysis, parvovirus B19, influenza, CMV and Epstein-Barr virus appeared linked to several top co-occurrence clusters. V-gene and J-gene trimming of TCR beta chains was associated with a missense DCLRE1C variant in a later genetic analysis, and the association was replicated in an independent cohort.

The sequence derives from a man in his forties in good health and CMV-seropositive. Sequenced material: PBMCs. In this chain, TRBV5-6 is recombined with TRBJ1-6; 10 junctional bases match TRBD1. DNA sequence: TGTGCCAGCAGCTGGGACAGGGGAGTCTCACCCCTCCACTTT. Protein translation: CASSWDRGVSPLHF. The reference TRBV5-6 and TRBJ1-6 proteins fill in what lies around the CDR3, so the full variable domain reads DAGVTQSPTHLIKTRGQQVTLRCSPKSGHDTVSWYQQALGQGPQFIFQYYEEEERQRGNFPDRFSGHQFPNYSSELNVNALLLGDSALYLCASSWDRGVSPLHFGNGTRLTVT.